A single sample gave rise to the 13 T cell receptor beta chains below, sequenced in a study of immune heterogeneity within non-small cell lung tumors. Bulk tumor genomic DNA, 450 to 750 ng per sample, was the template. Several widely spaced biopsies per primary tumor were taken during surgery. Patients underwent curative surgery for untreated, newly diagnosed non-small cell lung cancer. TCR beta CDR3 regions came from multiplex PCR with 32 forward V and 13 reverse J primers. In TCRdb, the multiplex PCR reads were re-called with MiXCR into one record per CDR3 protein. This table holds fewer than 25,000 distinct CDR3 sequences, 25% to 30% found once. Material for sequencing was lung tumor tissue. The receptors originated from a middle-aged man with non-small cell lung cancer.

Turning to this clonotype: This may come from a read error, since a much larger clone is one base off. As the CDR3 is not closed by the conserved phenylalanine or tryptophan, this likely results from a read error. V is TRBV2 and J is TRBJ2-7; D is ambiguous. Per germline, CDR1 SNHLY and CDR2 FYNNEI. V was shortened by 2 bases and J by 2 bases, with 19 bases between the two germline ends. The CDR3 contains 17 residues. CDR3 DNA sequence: TGTGCCAGCAGTGAACTGTCTCGGGCGGACGCCCCCTACGAGCAGTACTCC. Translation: CASSELSRADAPYEQYS.

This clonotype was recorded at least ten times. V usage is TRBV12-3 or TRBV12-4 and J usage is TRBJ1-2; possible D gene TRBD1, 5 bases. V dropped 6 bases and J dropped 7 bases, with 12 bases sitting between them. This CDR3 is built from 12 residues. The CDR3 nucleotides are TGTGCCAGCAGAGTTCCGCAGGGTGGCTACACCTTC. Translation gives CASRVPQGGYTF.

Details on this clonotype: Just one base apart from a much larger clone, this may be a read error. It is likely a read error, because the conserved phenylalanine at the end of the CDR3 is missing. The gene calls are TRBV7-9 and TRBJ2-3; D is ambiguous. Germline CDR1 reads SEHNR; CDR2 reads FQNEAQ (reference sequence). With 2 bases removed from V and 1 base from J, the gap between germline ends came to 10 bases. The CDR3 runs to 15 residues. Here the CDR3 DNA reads TGTGCCAGCAGCTTACGGAAGACGGGCACAGATACGCAGTATTTG. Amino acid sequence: CASSLRKTGTDTQYL.

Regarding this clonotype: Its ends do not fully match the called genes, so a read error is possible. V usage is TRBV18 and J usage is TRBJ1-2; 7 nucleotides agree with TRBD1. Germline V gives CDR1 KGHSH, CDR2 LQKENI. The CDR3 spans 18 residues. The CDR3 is CASSRDRPRGDSNYCYTF. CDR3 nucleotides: TGTGCCAGCTCTCGGGACAGACCAAGAGGGGACAGCAACTATTGCTACACCTTC.

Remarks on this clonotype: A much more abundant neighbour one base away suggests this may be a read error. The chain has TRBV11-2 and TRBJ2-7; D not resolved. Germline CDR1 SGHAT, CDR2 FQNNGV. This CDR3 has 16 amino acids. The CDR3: CASTASRTASSYEHYF. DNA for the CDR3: TGTGCCAGCACCGCGAGTCGGACCGCGAGCTCCTACGAGCACTACTTC. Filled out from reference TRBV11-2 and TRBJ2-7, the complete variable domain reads EAGVAQSPRYKIIEKRQSVAFWCNPISGHATLYWYQQILGQGPKLLIQFQNNGVVDDSQLPKDRFSAERLKGVDSTLKIQPAKLEDSAVYLCASTASRTASSYEHYFGPGTRLTVT.

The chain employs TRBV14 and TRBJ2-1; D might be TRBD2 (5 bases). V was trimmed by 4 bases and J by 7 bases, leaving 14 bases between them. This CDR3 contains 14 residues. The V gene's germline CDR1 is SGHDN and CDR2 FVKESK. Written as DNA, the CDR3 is TGTGCCAGCAGCCGACGGAGGACGAAGAATGAGCAGTTCTTC. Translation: CASSRRRTKNEQFF.

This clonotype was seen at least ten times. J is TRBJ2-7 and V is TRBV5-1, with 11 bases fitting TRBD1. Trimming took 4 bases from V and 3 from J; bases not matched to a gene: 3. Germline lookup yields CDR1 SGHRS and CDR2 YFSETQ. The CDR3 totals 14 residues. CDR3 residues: CASSGGQGVYEQYF. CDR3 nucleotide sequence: TGCGCCAGCAGCGGGGGACAGGGGGTCTACGAGCAGTACTTC.

CDR3 sequence reads: CATNLLAQSTDTQYF. The CDR3 DNA reads as TGTGCCACCAACCTTTTAGCGCAAAGCACAGATACGCAGTATTTT. The chain is built from TRBV7-9 and TRBJ2-3; TRBD2 might be the D (5 bases). Germline V gene data show CDR1 as SEHNR and CDR2 as FQNEAQ (reference sequence). Between the trimmed V and J ends, which lost 10 bases and 0 bases, there was a span of 17 bases. This CDR3 region has 15 residues. The full variable domain, in which reference TRBV7-9 and TRBJ2-3 provide the parts outside the CDR3, is DTGVSQNPRHKITKRGQNVTFRCDPISEHNRLYWYRQTLGQGPEFLTYFQNEAQLEKSRLLSDRFSAERPKGSFSTLEIQRTEQGDSAMYLCATNLLAQSTDTQYFGPGTRLTVL.

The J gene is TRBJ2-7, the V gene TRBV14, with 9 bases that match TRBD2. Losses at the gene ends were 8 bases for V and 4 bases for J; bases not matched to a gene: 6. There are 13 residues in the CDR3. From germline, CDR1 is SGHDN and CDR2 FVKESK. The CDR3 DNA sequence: TGTGCCAGCCGGCGGGAGGGCCTATACGAGCAGTACTTC. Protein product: CASRREGLYEQYF.

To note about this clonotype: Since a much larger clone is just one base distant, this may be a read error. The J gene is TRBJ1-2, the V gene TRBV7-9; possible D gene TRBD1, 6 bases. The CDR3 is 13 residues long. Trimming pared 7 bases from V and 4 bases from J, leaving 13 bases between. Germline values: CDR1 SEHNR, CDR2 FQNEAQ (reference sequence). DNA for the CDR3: TGTGCCAGCATCCTTGGACAGCTCTATGGCTACACCTTC. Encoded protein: CASILGQLYGYTF.

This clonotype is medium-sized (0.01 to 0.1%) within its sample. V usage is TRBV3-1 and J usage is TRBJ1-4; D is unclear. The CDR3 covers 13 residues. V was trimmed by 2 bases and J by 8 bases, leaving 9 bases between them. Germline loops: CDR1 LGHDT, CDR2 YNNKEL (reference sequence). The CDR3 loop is CASSQNRLEKLFF. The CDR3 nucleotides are TGTGCCAGCAGCCAAAACCGCCTAGAAAAACTGTTTTTT.

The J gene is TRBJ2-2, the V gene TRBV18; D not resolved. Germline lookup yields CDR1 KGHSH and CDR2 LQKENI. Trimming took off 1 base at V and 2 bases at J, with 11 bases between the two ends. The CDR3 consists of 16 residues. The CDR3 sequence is CASSPLLAGNTGELFF. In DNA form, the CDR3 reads TGTGCCAGCTCACCACTCCTGGCCGGCAACACCGGGGAGCTGTTTTTT.

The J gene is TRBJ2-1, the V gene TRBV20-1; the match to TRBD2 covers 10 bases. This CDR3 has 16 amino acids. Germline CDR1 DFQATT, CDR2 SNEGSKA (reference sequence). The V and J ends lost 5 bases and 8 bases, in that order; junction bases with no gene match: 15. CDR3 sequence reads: CSAPRGSGRVNDEQFF. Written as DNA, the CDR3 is TGCAGTGCTCCTCGCGGGAGCGGGAGGGTAAACGATGAGCAGTTCTTC.